This T cell receptor beta chain was captured in a study of T cell clonotyping in hematopoietic cell transplantation. Study-level results: Graft donor and pretransplant recipient Inverse Simpson Index values predicted broader posttransplant TCR diversity. Few recipient clonotypes overlapped donors; over 95% were de novo at given depth. After transplant, recipient diversity fell while pathologically expanded clonotypes grew through day 180. No sorting was done, leaving CD4 and CD8 contributions mixed.

V shed 2 bases and J shed 2 bases, with 12 bases lying between them. This CDR3 has 15 amino acids. Germline values: CDR1 LGHNA, CDR2 YNFKEQ. Note on this clone: No antigen is known for it.

This table comes from immunoSEQ multiplex PCR, and its TCRdb copy is limited to in-frame clones, with some not included. The repertoire holds about 27,000 clones, with under 97% as singletons. V is TRBV4-2 and J is TRBJ2-5; D uncertain. The sequence came from a man aged 45-60 years in good health. Some clones in this sample may be carry-over from other donors' samples. The sequencing input was peripheral blood mononuclear cells. The CDR3 spells CASSQPDRFQETQYF. Here the CDR3 DNA reads TGTGCCAGCAGCCAACCGGACCGATTTCAAGAGACCCAGTACTTC.